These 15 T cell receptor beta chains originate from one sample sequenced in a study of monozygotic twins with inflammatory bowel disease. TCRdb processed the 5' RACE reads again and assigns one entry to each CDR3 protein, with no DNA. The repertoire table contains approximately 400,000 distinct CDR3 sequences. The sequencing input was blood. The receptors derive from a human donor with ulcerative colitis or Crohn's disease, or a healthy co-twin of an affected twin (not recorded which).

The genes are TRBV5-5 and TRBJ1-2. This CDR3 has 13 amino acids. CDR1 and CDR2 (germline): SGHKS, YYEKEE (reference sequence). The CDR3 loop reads CASSSNTNYGYTF. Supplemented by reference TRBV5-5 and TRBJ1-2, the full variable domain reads DAGVTQSPTHLIKTRGQQVTLRCSPISGHKSVSWYQQVLGQGPQFIFQYYEKEERGRGNFPDRFSARQFPNYSSELNVNALLLGDSALYLCASSSNTNYGYTFGSGTRLTVV.

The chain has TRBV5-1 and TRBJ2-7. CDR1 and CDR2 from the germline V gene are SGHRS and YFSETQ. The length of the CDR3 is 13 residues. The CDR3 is CASSSTGLREQYF.

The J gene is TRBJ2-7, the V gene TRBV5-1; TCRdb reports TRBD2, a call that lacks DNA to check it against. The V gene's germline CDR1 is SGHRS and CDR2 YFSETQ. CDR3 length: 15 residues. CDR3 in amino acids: CASSPSGLADSEQYF.

The CDR3 spells CASSVGPNEQFF. V usage is TRBV12-3 or TRBV12-4 and J usage is TRBJ2-1. CDR3 length equals 12 residues.

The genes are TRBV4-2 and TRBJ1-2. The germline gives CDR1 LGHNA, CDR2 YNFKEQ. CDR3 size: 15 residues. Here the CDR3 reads CASSQDQQDRYGYTF.

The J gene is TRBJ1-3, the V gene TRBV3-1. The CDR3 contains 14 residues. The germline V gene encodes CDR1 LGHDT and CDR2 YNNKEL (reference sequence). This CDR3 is CASSWTDSGNTIYF.

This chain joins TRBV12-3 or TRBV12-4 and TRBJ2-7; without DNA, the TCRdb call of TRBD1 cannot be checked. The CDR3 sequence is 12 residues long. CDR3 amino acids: CASSWGQYEQYF.

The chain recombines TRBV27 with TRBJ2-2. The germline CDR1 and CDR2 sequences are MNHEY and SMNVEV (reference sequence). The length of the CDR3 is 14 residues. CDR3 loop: CASSYGRNTGELFF.

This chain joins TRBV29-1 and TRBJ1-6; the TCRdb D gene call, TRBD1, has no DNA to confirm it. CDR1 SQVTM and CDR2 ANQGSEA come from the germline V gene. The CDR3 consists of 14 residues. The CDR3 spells CSAQQGARNSPLHF.

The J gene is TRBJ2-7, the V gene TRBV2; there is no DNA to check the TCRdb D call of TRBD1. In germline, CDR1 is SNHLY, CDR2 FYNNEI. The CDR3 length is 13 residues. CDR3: CASSVDRVNEQYF.

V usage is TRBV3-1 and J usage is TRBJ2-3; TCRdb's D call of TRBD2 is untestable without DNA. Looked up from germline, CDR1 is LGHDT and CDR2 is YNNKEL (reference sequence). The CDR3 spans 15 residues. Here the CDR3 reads CASSPSGIFTDTQYF.

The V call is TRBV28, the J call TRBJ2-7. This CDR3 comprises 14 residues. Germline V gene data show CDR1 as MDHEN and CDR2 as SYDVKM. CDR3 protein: CASSLTESSYEQYF.

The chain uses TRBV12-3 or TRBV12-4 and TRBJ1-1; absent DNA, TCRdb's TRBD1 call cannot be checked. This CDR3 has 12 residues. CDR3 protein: CASSLRPTEAFF.

This chain's CDR3 is CASSFGDYNEQFF. The J gene is TRBJ2-1, the V gene TRBV12-3 or TRBV12-4. The CDR3 has 13 residues.

The chain's CDR3 is CASSSLGNSYEQYF. V is TRBV28 and J is TRBJ2-7. This CDR3 is built from 14 residues. In germline, CDR1 is MDHEN, CDR2 SYDVKM.